The rows below give T cell receptor beta chains drawn from one sample of a study of T cells in Graves' hyperthyroidism and ophthalmopathy. MiXCR, run by TCRdb on the multiplex PCR reads, gives a single entry per CDR3 protein. The sample shows roughly 560,000 distinct CDR3 sequences, roughly 14% of them seen only once. What was sequenced was blood. Receptors were obtained from a woman between 40 and 50 years old with Graves' ophthalmopathy. Both conserved end residues are part of each CDR3. The D gene is left open where the match is weak. Size is omitted from some rows. Given values are once, few, many or a class for expanded clones.

j_call d_call v_call clone_size cdr3_aa cdr3_nt
TRBJ2-5 - TRBV14 many CASSQEGETQYF TGTGCCAGCAGTCAGGAGGGGGAGACCCAGTACTTC
TRBJ2-7 - TRBV7-9 - CASSLASGSAYEQYF TGTGCCAGCAGCTTAGCATCAGGTTCCGCCTACGAGCAGTACTTC
TRBJ2-5 - TRBV5-1 many CASSLTEETQYF TGTGCCAGCAGTTTGACCGAAGAGACCCAGTACTTC
TRBJ2-7 TRBD2 TRBV28 many CASRPRGTSPSYEQYF TGTGCCAGCAGGCCCAGGGGGACTAGCCCTTCCTACGAGCAGTACTTC
TRBJ1-6 TRBD1 TRBV20-1 few CSARDSPGTGENFSYNSPLHF TGCAGTGCTAGAGATAGCCCCGGGACAGGGGAAAACTTCTCCTATAATTCACCCCTCCACTTT
TRBJ2-7 - TRBV24-1 many CATSDTDSGEQYF TGTGCCACCAGTGACACGGACAGTGGCGAGCAGTACTTC
TRBJ2-1 TRBD2 TRBV7-2 - CASSGYGGGEQFF TGTGCCAGCAGCGGGTATGGGGGGGGTGAGCAGTTCTTC
TRBJ2-7 - TRBV29-1 few CSAVDPVAGVNEQYF TGCAGCGCCGTGGATCCGGTGGCTGGGGTCAACGAGCAGTACTTC
TRBJ2-7 - TRBV7-2 many CASSSSPDSRRYF TGTGCCAGCAGCTCCTCCCCGGATAGCCGGCGGTACTTC
TRBJ1-1 - TRBV19 few CASSYSTRRTEAFF TGTGCCAGTAGTTATTCGACCCGGAGGACTGAAGCTTTCTTT
TRBJ2-2 - TRBV11-2 many CASSPPGSGELFF TGTGCCAGCAGCCCGCCTGGCTCCGGGGAGCTGTTTTTT
TRBJ1-1 - TRBV29-1 many CSAARSTHEAFF TGCAGCGCCGCCCGGTCGACCCATGAAGCTTTCTTT
TRBJ1-1 TRBD1 TRBV30 - CAWRQGAAFF TGTGCCTGGAGGCAGGGGGCGGCTTTCTTT
TRBJ1-2 - TRBV12-3/TRBV12-4 many CASSLEMGDYGYTF TGTGCCAGCAGTTTAGAAATGGGGGACTATGGCTACACCTTC
TRBJ2-7 TRBD2 TRBV11-2 few CASSLIAGVPYEQYF TGTGCCAGCAGCCTCATAGCGGGAGTACCCTACGAGCAGTACTTC
TRBJ2-4 TRBD1 TRBV12-3/TRBV12-4 many CASSPGQGGIQYF TGTGCCAGCAGTCCCGGACAGGGGGGCATTCAGTACTTC
TRBJ2-5 TRBD2 TRBV20-1 many CSAWGTSVSQYF TGCAGTGCTTGGGGGACTAGTGTCTCCCAGTACTTC
TRBJ1-2 - TRBV16 many CASSPSQGTVNYGYTF TGTGCCAGCAGCCCGTCTCAGGGGACGGTCAACTATGGCTACACCTTC
TRBJ2-4 - TRBV7-9 few CASSSDTSWIQYF TGTGCCAGCAGCTCTGACACTTCCTGGATTCAGTACTTC
TRBJ1-2 - TRBV30 many CAWYRVGYTF TGTGCCTGGTACAGGGTCGGCTACACCTTC
TRBJ2-2 - TRBV12-3/TRBV12-4 many CASSLAVRTGELFF TGTGCCAGCAGTTTAGCTGTGAGGACCGGGGAGCTGTTTTTT
TRBJ1-1 - TRBV28 few CATSRWSDPWDTEAFF TGTGCCACCTCCCGGTGGAGTGATCCCTGGGACACTGAAGCTTTCTTT
TRBJ2-7 TRBD2 TRBV6-1 many CASTPQRGSYEQYF TGTGCCAGCACCCCGCAGCGGGGATCCTACGAGCAGTACTTC
TRBJ2-5 TRBD2 TRBV20-1 many CSARELAGAETQYF TGCAGTGCTAGAGAACTAGCGGGAGCAGAGACCCAGTACTTC
TRBJ1-1 TRBD1 TRBV28 many CASSSGTGVDTEAFF TGTGCCAGCAGTTCCGGGACAGGGGTCGACACTGAAGCTTTCTTT
TRBJ1-2 - TRBV19 many CASTPGRENGYTF TGTGCCAGTACTCCGGGTCGCGAAAATGGCTACACCTTC
TRBJ1-1 - TRBV30 many CAWSVEGYTEAFF TGTGCCTGGAGTGTGGAGGGGTACACTGAAGCTTTCTTT
TRBJ2-2 TRBD1 TRBV6-1 - CASNPTGGNGELFF TGTGCCAGCAACCCGACAGGGGGTAACGGGGAGCTGTTTTTT
TRBJ2-7 TRBD2 TRBV14 many CASSRLAGHYEQYF TGTGCCAGCAGCCGACTAGCGGGGCATTACGAGCAGTACTTC
TRBJ1-1 - TRBV30 - CAKNRVRTEAFF TGTGCCAAGAACAGGGTTCGCACTGAAGCTTTCTTT
TRBJ2-7 - TRBV18 many CASSRGGASNEQYF TGTGCCAGCTCACGAGGAGGGGCGAGCAACGAGCAGTACTTC
TRBJ1-5 - TRBV6-2/TRBV6-3 many CASSWTAYSNQPQHF TGTGCCAGCAGTTGGACAGCATATAGCAATCAGCCCCAGCATTTT
TRBJ2-7 TRBD1 TRBV6-1 many CASSPYYRGYEQYF TGTGCCAGCAGTCCCTACTACAGGGGGTACGAGCAGTACTTC
TRBJ2-7 - TRBV4-1 - CASSQAGSDVGEQYF TGCGCCAGCAGCCAAGCCGGATCTGATGTGGGCGAGCAGTACTTC
TRBJ1-1 - TRBV27 many CASSLWTGMEGAFF TGTGCCAGCAGTCTTTGGACCGGTATGGAGGGCGCTTTCTTT
TRBJ1-5 - TRBV28 - CASSTRGNNQPQHF TGTGCCAGCAGTACCCGGGGGAACAATCAGCCCCAGCATTTT
TRBJ2-7 TRBD1 TRBV7-9 many CASSPTGYEQYF TGTGCCAGCAGTCCGACAGGGTACGAGCAGTACTTC
TRBJ2-7 - TRBV30 many CAWSRESSYEQYF TGTGCCTGGAGTAGGGAAAGCTCCTACGAGCAGTACTTC
TRBJ1-1 - TRBV27 - CASSLSKGRRTEAFF TGTGCCAGCAGTTTATCGAAGGGGAGAAGGACTGAAGCTTTCTTT
TRBJ1-2 - TRBV28 many CASSPDSYVYGYTF TGTGCCAGCAGTCCCGACAGTTACGTCTATGGCTACACCTTC
TRBJ1-5 - TRBV5-8 many CASSLALQPQHF TGTGCCAGCAGCTTGGCGCTTCAGCCCCAGCATTTT
TRBJ2-4 - TRBV18 many CASSRPGSPIQYF TGTGCCAGCTCACGTCCGGGATCGCCCATTCAGTACTTC
TRBJ1-2 - TRBV12-3/TRBV12-4 many CASSRGQIYGYTF TGTGCCAGCAGTCGCGGACAGATCTATGGCTACACCTTC
TRBJ2-7 TRBD1 TRBV28 many CASRVLGTGFEQYF TGTGCCAGCAGAGTTCTAGGGACAGGGTTCGAGCAGTACTTC
TRBJ2-7 TRBD1 TRBV6-2/TRBV6-3 many CASSSPPDRGSDEQYF TGTGCCAGCAGTTCCCCCCCGGACAGGGGGTCCGACGAGCAGTACTTC
TRBJ2-7 TRBD1 TRBV12-3/TRBV12-4 many CASSSYRTGSYEQYF TGTGCCAGCAGTTCCTATCGGACAGGCTCCTACGAGCAGTACTTC
TRBJ1-2 - TRBV28 many CASSTRRSYGYTF TGTGCCAGCTCCACCAGGAGATCCTATGGCTACACCTTC
TRBJ2-5 TRBD2 TRBV2 - CASRVLAGDGETQYF TGTGCCAGCAGAGTACTAGCGGGAGACGGAGAGACCCAGTACTTC
TRBJ2-6 - TRBV27 many CASSLGAGSWANVLTF TGTGCCAGCAGTTTAGGGGCCGGCTCTTGGGCCAACGTCCTGACTTTC
TRBJ2-5 - TRBV12-3/TRBV12-4 many CASSFLPQQSQYF TGTGCCAGCAGTTTTTTACCTCAACAGAGCCAGTACTTC
TRBJ1-1 - TRBV3-1 - CASSQSKVRTEAFF TGTGCCAGCAGCCAATCGAAGGTACGGACTGAAGCTTTCTTT
TRBJ2-7 - TRBV10-3 few CATHQPRLVPSDHEQYF TGTGCCACCCACCAGCCGAGATTAGTCCCTTCTGATCACGAGCAGTACTTC
TRBJ2-7 - TRBV20-1 many CSARVLAGSGEQYF TGCAGTGCTAGAGTATTGGCCGGGAGTGGGGAGCAGTACTTC
TRBJ2-5 - TRBV18 few CASSLANRQAPQYF TGTGCCAGCTCACTAGCCAACCGACAGGCGCCCCAGTACTTC
TRBJ2-7 TRBD1 TRBV5-1 - CASSSRQGSFYEQYF TGCGCCAGCAGCTCAAGACAGGGCTCTTTCTACGAGCAGTACTTC
TRBJ2-6 TRBD1 TRBV5-1 many CASSFGDSSGANVLTF TGCGCCAGCAGCTTCGGGGACAGCTCTGGGGCCAACGTCCTGACTTTC
TRBJ2-5 TRBD2 TRBV20-1 - CSARVLSGRAFETQYF TGCAGTGCTAGAGTCCTTAGCGGGAGGGCCTTTGAGACCCAGTACTTC
TRBJ1-5 - TRBV27 many CASSLVGNSNQPQHF TGTGCCAGCAGTTTAGTAGGGAATAGCAATCAGCCCCAGCATTTT
TRBJ2-7 TRBD1 TRBV28 few CASSLSPGQDFSYEQYF TGTGCCAGCAGTTTATCCCCCGGACAGGACTTTTCCTACGAGCAGTACTTC
TRBJ2-5 TRBD2 TRBV4-3 - CASSQVVGLAGVETQYF TGCGCCAGCAGCCAAGTTGTAGGACTAGCGGGAGTAGAGACCCAGTACTTC